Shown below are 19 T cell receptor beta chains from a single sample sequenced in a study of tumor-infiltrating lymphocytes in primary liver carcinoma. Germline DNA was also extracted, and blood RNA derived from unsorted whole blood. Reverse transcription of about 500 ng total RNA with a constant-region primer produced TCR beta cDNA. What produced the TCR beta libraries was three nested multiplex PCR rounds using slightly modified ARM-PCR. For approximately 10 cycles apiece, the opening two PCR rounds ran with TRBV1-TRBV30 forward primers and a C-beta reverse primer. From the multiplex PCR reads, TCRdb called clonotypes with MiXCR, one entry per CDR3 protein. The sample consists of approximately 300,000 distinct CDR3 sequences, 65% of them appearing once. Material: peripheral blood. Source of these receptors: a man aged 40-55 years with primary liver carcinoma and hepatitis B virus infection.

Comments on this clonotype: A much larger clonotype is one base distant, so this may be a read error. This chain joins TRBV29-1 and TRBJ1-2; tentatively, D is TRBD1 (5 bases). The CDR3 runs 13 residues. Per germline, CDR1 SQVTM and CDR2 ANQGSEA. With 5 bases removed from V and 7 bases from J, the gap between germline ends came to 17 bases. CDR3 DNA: TGCAGCGTTCACTCGGGACTTTCTGTTGGCTACACCTTC. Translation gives CSVHSGLSVGYTF.

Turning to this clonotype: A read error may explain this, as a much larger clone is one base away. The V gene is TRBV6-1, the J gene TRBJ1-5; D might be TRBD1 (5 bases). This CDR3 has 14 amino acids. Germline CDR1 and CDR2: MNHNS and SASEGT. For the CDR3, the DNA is TGTGCCAGCAGGGGGCAGAACTTTAATCAGTCCCAGCATTTT. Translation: CASRGQNFNQSQHF.

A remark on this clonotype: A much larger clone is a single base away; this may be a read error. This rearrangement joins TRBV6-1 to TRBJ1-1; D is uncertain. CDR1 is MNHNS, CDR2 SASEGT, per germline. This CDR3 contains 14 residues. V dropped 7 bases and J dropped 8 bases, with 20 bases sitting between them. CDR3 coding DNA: TGTGCCAGCACCCAAAGTGGGAGCTCGCCGGAAGCTTTCTTT. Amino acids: CASTQSGSSPEAFF.

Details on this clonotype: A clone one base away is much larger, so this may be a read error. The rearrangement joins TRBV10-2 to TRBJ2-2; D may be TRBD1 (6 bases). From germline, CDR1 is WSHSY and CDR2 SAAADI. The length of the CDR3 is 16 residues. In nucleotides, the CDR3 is TGCGCCTGCAGTGGTCCCGTGACAGGGAACACCGGGGAGCTGTTTTTT. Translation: CACSGPVTGNTGELFF.

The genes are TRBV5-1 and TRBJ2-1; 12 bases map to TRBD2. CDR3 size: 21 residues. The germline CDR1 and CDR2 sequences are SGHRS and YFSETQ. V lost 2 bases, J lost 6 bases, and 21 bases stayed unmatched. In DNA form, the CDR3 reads TGCGCCAGCAGCTTCAAATTGGGGCTAGCGGGAGGGCCGGTCAAGTCCAATGAGCAGTTCTTC. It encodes CASSFKLGLAGGPVKSNEQFF.

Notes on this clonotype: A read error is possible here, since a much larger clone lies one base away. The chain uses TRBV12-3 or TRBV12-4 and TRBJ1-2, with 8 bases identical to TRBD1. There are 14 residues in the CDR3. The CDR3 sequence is CASIPGQEFYGYAF. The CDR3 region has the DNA TGTGCCAGCATCCCGGGACAGGAATTCTATGGCTACGCCTTC.

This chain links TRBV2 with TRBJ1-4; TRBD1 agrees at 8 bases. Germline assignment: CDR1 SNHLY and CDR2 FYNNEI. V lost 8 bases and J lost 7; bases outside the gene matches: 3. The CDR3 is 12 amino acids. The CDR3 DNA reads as TGTGCCAGCCCACAGGGGGGTGAAAAACTGTTTTTT. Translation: CASPQGGEKLFF.

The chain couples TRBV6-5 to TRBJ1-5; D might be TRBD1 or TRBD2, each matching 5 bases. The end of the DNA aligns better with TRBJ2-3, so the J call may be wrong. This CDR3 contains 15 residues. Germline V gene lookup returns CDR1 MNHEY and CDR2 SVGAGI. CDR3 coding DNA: TGTGCCAGCAGTTACTCGAGGGACGGACGTCAGCCTCAGTATTTT. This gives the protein CASSYSRDGRQPQYF.

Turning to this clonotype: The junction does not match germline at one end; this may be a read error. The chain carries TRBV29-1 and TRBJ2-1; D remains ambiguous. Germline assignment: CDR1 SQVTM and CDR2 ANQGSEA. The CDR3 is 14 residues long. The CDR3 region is CNVRSESSYNEQFF. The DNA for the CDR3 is TGCAACGTTCGGTCAGAAAGCTCCTACAATGAGCAGTTCTTC.

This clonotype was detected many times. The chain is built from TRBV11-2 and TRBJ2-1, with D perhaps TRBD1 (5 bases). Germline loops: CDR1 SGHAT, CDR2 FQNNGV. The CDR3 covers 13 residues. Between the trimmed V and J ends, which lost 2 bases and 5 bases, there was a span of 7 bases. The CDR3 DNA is TGTGCCAGCAGCTTAATAGGGGACAATGAGCAGTTCTTC. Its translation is CASSLIGDNEQFF.

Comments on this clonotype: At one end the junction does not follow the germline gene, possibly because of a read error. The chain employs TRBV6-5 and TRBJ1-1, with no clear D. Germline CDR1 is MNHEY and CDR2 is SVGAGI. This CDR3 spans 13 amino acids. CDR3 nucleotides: TGTGCCAACAGTTATTCAGAGAACACTGAAGCTTTCTTT. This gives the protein CANSYSENTEAFF.

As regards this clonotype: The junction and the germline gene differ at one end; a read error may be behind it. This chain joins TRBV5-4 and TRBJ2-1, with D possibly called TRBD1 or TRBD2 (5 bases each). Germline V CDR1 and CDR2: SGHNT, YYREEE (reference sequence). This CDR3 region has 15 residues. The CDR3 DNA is TGTGCCGGCAGCCTTGGGGGAAACTCCTACAGTGAGCAGTTCTTC. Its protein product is CAGSLGGNSYSEQFF.

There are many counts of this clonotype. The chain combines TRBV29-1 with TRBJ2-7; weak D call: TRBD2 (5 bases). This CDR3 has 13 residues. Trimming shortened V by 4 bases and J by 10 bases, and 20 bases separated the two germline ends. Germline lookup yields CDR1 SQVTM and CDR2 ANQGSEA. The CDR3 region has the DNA TGCAGCGTTGTGGGTGGTTCTGGGTCGGGACAGTACTTC. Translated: CSVVGGSGSGQYF.

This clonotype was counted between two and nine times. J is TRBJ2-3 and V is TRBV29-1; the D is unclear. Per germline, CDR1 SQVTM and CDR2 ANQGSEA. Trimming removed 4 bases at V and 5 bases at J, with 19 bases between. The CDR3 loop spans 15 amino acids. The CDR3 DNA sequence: TGCAGCGTTGTGTTGTCGCTAAGGTTACTAGATACGCAGTATTTT. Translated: CSVVLSLRLLDTQYF.

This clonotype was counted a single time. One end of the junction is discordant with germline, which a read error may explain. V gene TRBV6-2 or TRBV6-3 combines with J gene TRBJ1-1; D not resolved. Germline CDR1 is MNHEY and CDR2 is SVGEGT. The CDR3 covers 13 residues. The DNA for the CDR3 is TGTGCCAGCAGTTACTTGATGAACACTGAAACTTTCTTT. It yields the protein CASSYLMNTETFF.

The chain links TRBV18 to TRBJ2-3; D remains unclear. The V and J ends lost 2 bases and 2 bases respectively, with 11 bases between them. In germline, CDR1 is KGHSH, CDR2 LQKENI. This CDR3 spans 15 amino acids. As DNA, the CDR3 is TGTGCCAGCTCACCAGTTCTGCGGAACACAGATACGCAGTATTTT. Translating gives CASSPVLRNTDTQYF.

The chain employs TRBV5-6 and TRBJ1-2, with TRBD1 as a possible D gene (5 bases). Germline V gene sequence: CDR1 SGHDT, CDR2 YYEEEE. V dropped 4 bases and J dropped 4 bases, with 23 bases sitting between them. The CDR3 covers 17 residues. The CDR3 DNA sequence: TGTGCCAGCAGCCCGGACCTGCGGGGGGACCTTCCCTATGGCTACACCTTC. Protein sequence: CASSPDLRGDLPYGYTF.

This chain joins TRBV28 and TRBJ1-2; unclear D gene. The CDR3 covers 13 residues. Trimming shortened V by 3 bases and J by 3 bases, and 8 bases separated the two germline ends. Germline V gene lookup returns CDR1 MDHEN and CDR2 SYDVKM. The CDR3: CASSLVTDYGYTF. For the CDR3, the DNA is TGTGCCAGCAGTTTGGTCACAGACTATGGCTACACCTTC.

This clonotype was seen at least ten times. This CDR3 reads CAISEPGQETQYF. CDR3 in DNA: TGTGCCATCAGTGAGCCGGGGCAAGAGACCCAGTACTTC. The rearrangement joins TRBV10-3 to TRBJ2-5; tentatively, D is TRBD2 (5 bases). The CDR3 is 13 residues long. Germline lookup yields CDR1 ENHRY and CDR2 SYGVKD. V was clipped by 2 bases and J by 2 bases, with 6 bases between them.